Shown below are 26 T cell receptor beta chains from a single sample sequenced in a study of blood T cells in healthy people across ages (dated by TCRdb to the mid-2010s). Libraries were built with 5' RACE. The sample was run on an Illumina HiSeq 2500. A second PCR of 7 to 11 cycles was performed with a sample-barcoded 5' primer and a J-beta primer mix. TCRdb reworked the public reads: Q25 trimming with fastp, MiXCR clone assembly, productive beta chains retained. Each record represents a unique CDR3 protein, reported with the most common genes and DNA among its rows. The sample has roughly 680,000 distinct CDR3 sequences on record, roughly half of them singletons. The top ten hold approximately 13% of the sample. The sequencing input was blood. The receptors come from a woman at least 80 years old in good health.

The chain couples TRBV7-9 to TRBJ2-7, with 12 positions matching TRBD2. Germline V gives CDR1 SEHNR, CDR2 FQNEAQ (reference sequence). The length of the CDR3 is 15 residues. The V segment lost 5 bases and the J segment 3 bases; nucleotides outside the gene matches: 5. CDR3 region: CASSLTSGSLYEQYF. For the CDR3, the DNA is TGTGCCAGCAGCCTGACTAGCGGGAGTCTCTACGAGCAGTACTTC.

Here the CDR3 reads CASSQLADDGDTQYF. CDR3 DNA sequence: TGTGCCAGCAGCCAGCTGGCGGACGACGGAGATACGCAGTATTTT. V is TRBV3-1 and J is TRBJ2-3; D gene ambiguous. CDR3 length equals 15 residues. Trimming removed 3 bases at V and 5 bases at J, with 15 bases between. CDR1 is LGHDT, CDR2 YNNKEL, per germline (reference sequence).

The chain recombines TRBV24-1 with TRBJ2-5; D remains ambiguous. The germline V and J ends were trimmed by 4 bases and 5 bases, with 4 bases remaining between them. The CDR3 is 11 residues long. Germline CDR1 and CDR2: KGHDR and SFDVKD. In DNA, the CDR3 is TGTGCCACCAGTGAAGGGGAGACCCAGTACTTC. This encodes CATSEGETQYF.

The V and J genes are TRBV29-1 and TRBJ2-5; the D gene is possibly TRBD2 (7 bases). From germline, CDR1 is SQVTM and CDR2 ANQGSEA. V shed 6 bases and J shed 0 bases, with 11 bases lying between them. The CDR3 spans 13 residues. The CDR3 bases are TGCAGCGTCCTAGGGGGGGACCAAGAGACCCAGTACTTC. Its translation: CSVLGGDQETQYF.

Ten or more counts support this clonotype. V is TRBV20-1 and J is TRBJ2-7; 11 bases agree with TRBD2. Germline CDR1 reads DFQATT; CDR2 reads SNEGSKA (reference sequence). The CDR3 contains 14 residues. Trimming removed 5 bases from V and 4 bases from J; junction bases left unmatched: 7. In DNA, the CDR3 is TGCAGTGCTGGTTCTAGCGGGAGGTCTTACGAGCAGTACTTC. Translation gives CSAGSSGRSYEQYF.

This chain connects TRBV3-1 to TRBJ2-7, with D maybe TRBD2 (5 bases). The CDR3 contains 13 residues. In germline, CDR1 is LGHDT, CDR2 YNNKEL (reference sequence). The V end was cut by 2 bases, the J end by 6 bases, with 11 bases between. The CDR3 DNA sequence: TGTGCCAGCAGCCAATTACTAGTCTCCGAGCAGTACTTC. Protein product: CASSQLLVSEQYF.

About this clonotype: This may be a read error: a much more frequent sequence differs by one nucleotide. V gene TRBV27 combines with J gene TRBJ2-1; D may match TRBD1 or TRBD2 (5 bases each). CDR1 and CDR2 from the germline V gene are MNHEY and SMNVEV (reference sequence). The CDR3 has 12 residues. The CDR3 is CVSSLLGAEQFF. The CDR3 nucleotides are TGTGTCAGCAGTTTACTCGGGGCTGAGCAGTTCTTC.

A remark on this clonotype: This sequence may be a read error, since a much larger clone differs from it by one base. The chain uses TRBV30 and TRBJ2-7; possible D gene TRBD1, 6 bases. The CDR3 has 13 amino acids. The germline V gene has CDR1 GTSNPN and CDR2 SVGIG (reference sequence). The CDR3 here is CAWSRDTTYERYF. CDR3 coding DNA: TGTGCCTGGAGCCGGGACACTACCTACGAGCGGTACTTC.

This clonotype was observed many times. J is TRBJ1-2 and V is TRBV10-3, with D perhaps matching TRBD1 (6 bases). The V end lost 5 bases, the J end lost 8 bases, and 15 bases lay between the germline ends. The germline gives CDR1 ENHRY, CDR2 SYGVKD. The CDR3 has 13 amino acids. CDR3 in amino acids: CAISLNRERGYTF. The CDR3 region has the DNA TGTGCCATCAGTTTGAACAGGGAACGAGGCTACACCTTC.

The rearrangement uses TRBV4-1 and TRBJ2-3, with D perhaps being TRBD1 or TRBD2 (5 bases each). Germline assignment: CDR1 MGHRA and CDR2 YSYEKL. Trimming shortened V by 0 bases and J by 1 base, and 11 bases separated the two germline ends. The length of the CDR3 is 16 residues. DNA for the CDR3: TGCGCCAGCAGCCAAGAGGGCGTGGGGGGCACAGATACGCAGTATTTT. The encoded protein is CASSQEGVGGTDTQYF.

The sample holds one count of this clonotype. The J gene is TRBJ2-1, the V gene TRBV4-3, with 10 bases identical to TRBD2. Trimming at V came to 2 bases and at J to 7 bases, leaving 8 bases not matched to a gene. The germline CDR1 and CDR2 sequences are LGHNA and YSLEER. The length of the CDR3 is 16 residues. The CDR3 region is CASSQSLAGEGNEQFF. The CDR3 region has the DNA TGCGCCAGCAGCCAATCCCTAGCGGGAGAGGGGAATGAGCAGTTCTTC.

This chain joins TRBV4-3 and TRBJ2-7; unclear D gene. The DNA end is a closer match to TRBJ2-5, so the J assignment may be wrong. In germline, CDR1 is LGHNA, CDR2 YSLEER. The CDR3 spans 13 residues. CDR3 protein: CASSLRMLETQYF. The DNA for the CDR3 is TGCGCCAGCAGCCTTAGGATGCTCGAGACCCAGTACTTC.

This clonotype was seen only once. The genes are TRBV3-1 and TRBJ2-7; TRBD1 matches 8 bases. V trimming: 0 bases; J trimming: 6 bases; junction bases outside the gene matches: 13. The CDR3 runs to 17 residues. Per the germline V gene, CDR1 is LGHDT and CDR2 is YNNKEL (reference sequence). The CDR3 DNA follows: TGTGCCAGCAGCCAAGATCCCCCAGGGGGCTGGGGTGGCGAGCAGTACTTC. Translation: CASSQDPPGGWGGEQYF.

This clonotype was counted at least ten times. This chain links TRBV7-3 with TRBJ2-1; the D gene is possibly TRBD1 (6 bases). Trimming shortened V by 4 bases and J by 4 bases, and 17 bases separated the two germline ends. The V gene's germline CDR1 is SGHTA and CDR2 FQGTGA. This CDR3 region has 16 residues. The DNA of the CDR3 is TGTGCCAGCAGCTCACTCCCAGGGGCCCCTTACAATGAGCAGTTCTTC. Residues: CASSSLPGAPYNEQFF.

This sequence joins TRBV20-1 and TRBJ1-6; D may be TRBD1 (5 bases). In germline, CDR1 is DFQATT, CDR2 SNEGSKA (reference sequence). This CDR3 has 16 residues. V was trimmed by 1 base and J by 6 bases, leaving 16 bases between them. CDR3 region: CSARGKTGTGNSPLHF. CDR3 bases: TGCAGTGCTAGAGGAAAGACCGGGACGGGTAATTCACCCCTCCACTTT.

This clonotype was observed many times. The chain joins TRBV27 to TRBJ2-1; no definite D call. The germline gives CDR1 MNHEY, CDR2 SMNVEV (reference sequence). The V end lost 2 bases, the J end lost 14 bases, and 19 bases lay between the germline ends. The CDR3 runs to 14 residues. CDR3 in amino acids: CASSLMGWSTEKFF. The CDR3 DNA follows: TGTGCCAGCAGTTTAATGGGGTGGTCGACCGAAAAGTTCTTC.

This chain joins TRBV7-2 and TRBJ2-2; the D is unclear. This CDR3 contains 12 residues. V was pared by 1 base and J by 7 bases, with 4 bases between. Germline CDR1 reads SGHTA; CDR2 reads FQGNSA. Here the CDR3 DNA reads TGTGCCAGCAGCTTAGTCATCGGGGAGCTGTTTTTT. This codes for CASSLVIGELFF.

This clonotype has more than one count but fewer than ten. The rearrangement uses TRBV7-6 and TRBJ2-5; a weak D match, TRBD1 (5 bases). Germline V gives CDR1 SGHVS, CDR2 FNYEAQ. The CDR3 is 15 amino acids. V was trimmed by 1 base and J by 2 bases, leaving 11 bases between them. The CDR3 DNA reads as TGTGCCAGCAGCTTAGATAGCCAGGGACAAGAGACCCAGTACTTC. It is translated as CASSLDSQGQETQYF.

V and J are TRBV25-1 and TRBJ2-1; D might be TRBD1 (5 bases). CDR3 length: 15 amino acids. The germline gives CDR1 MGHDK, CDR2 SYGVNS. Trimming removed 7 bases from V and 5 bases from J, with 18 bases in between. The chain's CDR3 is CASTDSRAGHNEQFF. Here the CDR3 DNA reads TGTGCCAGCACAGACTCTCGGGCAGGGCACAATGAGCAGTTCTTC.

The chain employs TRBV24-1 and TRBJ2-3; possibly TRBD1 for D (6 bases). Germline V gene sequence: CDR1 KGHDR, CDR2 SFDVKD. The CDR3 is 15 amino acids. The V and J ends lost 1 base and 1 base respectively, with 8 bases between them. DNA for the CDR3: TGTGCCACCAGTGATTTCAACAGGGGCACAGATACGCAGTATTTT. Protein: CATSDFNRGTDTQYF.

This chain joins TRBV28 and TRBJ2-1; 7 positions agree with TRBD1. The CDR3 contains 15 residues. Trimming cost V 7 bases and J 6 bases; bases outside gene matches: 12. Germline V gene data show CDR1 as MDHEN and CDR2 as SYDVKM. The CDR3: CASIEGGRDGNEQFF. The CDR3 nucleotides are TGTGCCAGCATCGAAGGGGGCAGGGACGGCAATGAGCAGTTCTTC.

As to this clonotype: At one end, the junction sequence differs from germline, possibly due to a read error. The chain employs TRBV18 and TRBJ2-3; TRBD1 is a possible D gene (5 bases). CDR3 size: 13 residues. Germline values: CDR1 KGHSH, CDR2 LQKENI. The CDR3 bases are TGTACCAGCTCAATACCAGGGACAGATACGCAGTATTTT. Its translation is CTSSIPGTDTQYF.

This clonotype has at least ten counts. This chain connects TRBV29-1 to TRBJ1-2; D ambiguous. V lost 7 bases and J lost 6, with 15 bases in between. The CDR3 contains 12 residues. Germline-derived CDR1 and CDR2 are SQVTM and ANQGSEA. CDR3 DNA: TGCAGCGCCCGACTTGTCCTACATGGCTACACCTTC. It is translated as CSARLVLHGYTF.

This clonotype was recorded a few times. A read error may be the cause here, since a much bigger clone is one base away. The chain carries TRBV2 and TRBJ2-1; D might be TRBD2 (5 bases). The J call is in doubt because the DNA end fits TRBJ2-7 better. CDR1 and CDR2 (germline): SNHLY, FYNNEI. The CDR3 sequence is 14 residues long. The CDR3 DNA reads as TGTGCCAGCAGTGGGCTAGCTTCCTACAATGAGCAGTACTTC. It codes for CASSGLASYNEQYF.

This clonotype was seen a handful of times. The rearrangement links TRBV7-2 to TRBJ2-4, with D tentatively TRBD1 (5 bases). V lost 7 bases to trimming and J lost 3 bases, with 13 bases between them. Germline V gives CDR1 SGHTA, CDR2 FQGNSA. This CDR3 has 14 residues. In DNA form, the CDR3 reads TGTGCCAGCATGGGGCATGTGGGCAAAAACATTCAGTACTTC. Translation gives CASMGHVGKNIQYF.

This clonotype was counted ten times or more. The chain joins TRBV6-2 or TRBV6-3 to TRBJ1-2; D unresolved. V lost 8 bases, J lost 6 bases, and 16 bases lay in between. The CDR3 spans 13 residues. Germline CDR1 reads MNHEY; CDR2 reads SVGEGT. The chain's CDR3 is CASVPDPVHGYTF. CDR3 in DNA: TGTGCCAGCGTACCCGACCCAGTTCATGGCTACACCTTC.